Following are 27 T cell receptor beta chains from one sample sequenced in a study of blood T cell repertoires in COVID-19. Assay used: immunoSEQ multiplex PCR; TCRdb lists only in-frame clones, some missing. The top ten hold roughly 4.7% of the sample, which has around 180,000 clones, 88% seen once. Source material: peripheral blood. The receptors stem from a human donor in a cohort sampled during active COVID-19.

The chain is built from TRBV2 and TRBJ2-1; 11 nucleotides align to TRBD2. The germline V gene encodes CDR1 SNHLY and CDR2 FYNNEI. V lost 3 bases, J lost 9 bases, and 4 bases stayed unmatched. CDR3 length: 14 residues. CDR3 bases: TGTGCCAGCAGTGAGGCTAGCGGGGGGAGTGAGCAGTTCTTC. Protein: CASSEASGGSEQFF.

V is TRBV13 and J is TRBJ2-4, with D possibly being TRBD2 (5 bases). Germline CDR1 is PRHDT and CDR2 is FYEKMQ (reference sequence). The CDR3 covers 15 residues. V was pared by 3 bases and J by 7 bases, with 16 bases between. The DNA of the CDR3 is TGTGCCAGCAGCTTCCTCGGGGTTAGTCCCAACATTCAGTACTTC. This codes for CASSFLGVSPNIQYF.

The chain recombines TRBV4-1 with TRBJ1-4; D gene uncertain. V was trimmed by 1 base and J by 4 bases, leaving 7 bases between them. CDR1 MGHRA and CDR2 YSYEKL come from the germline V gene. The CDR3 extends over 14 amino acids. In nucleotides, the CDR3 is TGCGCCAGCAGCCAAGGACTCTATAATGAAAAACTGTTTTTT. It yields the protein CASSQGLYNEKLFF.

The V call is TRBV19, the J call TRBJ2-2; 9 nucleotides agree with TRBD1. Germline values: CDR1 LNHDA, CDR2 SQIVND (reference sequence). This CDR3 is 14 amino acids long. V trimming: 6 bases; J trimming: 6 bases; junction bases outside the gene matches: 5. In nucleotides, the CDR3 is TGTGCCAGTAGAAGGGACAGGGTGGCCGGGGAGCTGTTTTTT. This sequence encodes CASRRDRVAGELFF.

The J gene is TRBJ2-5, the V gene TRBV5-1, with TRBD2 matching over 9 bases. The ends lost 0 bases at V and 3 bases at J; junction bases unmatched: 6. CDR3 size: 16 residues. CDR1 and CDR2 (germline): SGHRS, YFSETQ. This CDR3 reads CASSLAPAGGEETQYF. The CDR3 nucleotides read TGCGCCAGCAGCTTGGCTCCAGCGGGAGGAGAAGAGACCCAGTACTTC.

The V gene is TRBV28, the J gene TRBJ2-3, with TRBD2 matching 9 bases. The V and J ends lost 3 bases and 8 bases, in that order; junction bases with no gene match: 6. Germline lookup yields CDR1 MDHEN and CDR2 SYDVKM. CDR3 size: 14 residues. The CDR3 protein is CASSLVAGDITQYF. The CDR3 coding sequence is TGTGCCAGCAGTTTGGTAGCGGGAGATATTACGCAGTATTTT.

The chain joins TRBV7-2 to TRBJ2-3, with a tentative D call TRBD2 (6 bases). V lost 7 bases, J lost 1 base, and 15 bases lay in between. Germline V CDR1 and CDR2: SGHTA, FQGNSA. There are 15 residues in the CDR3. CDR3 sequence: CASTLRASGTDTQYF. In nucleotides, the CDR3 is TGTGCCAGCACCCTTCGGGCTAGCGGCACAGATACGCAGTATTTT.

The V and J genes are TRBV6-2 or TRBV6-3 and TRBJ2-2; TRBD2 might be the D (7 bases). Trimming cost V 0 bases and J 4 bases, with 21 bases left between them. The CDR3 consists of 19 residues. Germline V lookup: CDR1 MNHEY, CDR2 SVGEGT. CDR3 DNA sequence: TGTGCCAGCAGTTACTCCCCCTTAGGGGGGGGGCCGCGCACCGGGGAGCTGTTTTTT. It codes for CASSYSPLGGGPRTGELFF.

This clone was recorded once. J is TRBJ2-7 and V is TRBV5-1; 11 bases fit TRBD1. The V and J ends lost 4 bases and 2 bases, in that order; junction bases with no gene match: 2. The CDR3 is 14 residues long. CDR1 is SGHRS, CDR2 YFSETQ, per germline. The CDR3 DNA is TGCGCCAGCAGCGGGACAGGGGGGGCCTACGAGCAGTACTTC. Protein: CASSGTGGAYEQYF. The variable domain in full, completed from reference TRBV5-1 and TRBJ2-7, reads KAGVTQTPRYLIKTRGQQVTLSCSPISGHRSVSWYQQTPGQGLQFLFEYFSETQRNKGNFPGRFSGRQFSNSRSEMNVSTLELGDSALYLCASSGTGGAYEQYFGPGTRLTVT.

The chain uses TRBV19 and TRBJ2-6; D is ambiguous. The germline V gene has CDR1 LNHDA and CDR2 SQIVND (reference sequence). Trimming removed 6 bases from V and 0 bases from J, with 9 bases in between. CDR3 size: 15 residues. CDR3 region: CASRHLSSGANVLTF. In DNA form, the CDR3 reads TGTGCCAGTAGGCACCTTAGCTCTGGGGCCAACGTCCTGACTTTC. The full variable domain, rest sourced from reference TRBV19 and TRBJ2-6, is DGGITQSPKYLFRKEGQNVTLSCEQNLNHDAMYWYRQDPGQGLRLIYYSQIVNDFQKGDIAEGYSVSREKKESFPLTVTSAQKNPTAFYLCASRHLSSGANVLTFGAGSRLTVL.

The CDR3 region is CASSLGTSGTDTQYF. CDR3 in DNA: TGCGCCAGCAGCCTCGGGACTAGCGGGACAGATACGCAGTATTTT. The chain has TRBV4-3 and TRBJ2-3; 12 bases fit TRBD2. V lost 4 bases and J lost 3; bases outside the gene matches: 2. Germline V gene data show CDR1 as LGHNA and CDR2 as YSLEER. The CDR3 length is 15 residues.

The chain has TRBV5-1 and TRBJ2-3; 15 bases agree with TRBD2. Per the germline V gene, CDR1 is SGHRS and CDR2 is YFSETQ. This CDR3 is built from 19 residues. Germline trimming cut 2 bases from V and 5 bases from J; bases unmatched to any gene: 12. The CDR3 DNA follows: TGCGCCAGCAGCTTAGGACTAGCGGGAGGGCCCGGTGGAGGAGATACGCAGTATTTT. The encoded protein is CASSLGLAGGPGGGDTQYF.

V usage is TRBV7-8 and J usage is TRBJ1-2; 7 bases are shared with TRBD1. The trim removed 5 bases at V and 8 bases at J, leaving 8 bases unmatched. CDR1 and CDR2 (germline): SGHVS, FQNEAQ. This CDR3 has 13 residues. In DNA, the CDR3 is TGTGCCAGCAGCCGAAGGGGACAGCTAGGCTACACCTTC. This encodes CASSRRGQLGYTF.

The chain combines TRBV4-1 with TRBJ2-3; 12 bases line up with TRBD2. CDR3 size: 19 residues. Germline V gene sequence: CDR1 MGHRA, CDR2 YSYEKL. Trimming at V came to 0 bases and at J to 0 bases, leaving 7 bases not matched to a gene. CDR3 in amino acids: CASSQDRLAGAPSTDTQYF. CDR3 in DNA: TGCGCCAGCAGCCAAGATAGACTAGCGGGAGCCCCTAGCACAGATACGCAGTATTTT.

The chain carries TRBV5-1 and TRBJ2-3, with 11 bases matching TRBD2. The CDR3 totals 18 residues. Germline V lookup: CDR1 SGHRS, CDR2 YFSETQ. V was clipped by 0 bases and J by 4 bases; unmatched bases: 10. The CDR3: CASSLGFGASGRPDTQYF. For the CDR3, the DNA is TGCGCCAGCAGCTTGGGTTTCGGGGCTAGCGGGAGGCCAGATACGCAGTATTTT.

The CDR3 nucleotides are TGTGCCAGTAGCCCCCAGGTCCTCTCTGGGGCCAACGTCCTGACTTTC. Its translation: CASSPQVLSGANVLTF. The V gene is TRBV19, the J gene TRBJ2-6; no clear D. Trimming shortened V by 6 bases and J by 0 bases, and 12 bases separated the two germline ends. Germline V CDR1 and CDR2: LNHDA, SQIVND (reference sequence). The CDR3 is 16 amino acids.

This clone occurred a few times. This chain joins TRBV6-5 and TRBJ2-7; D is perhaps TRBD2 (6 bases). V was clipped by 7 bases and J by 2 bases, with 15 bases between them. Germline lookup yields CDR1 MNHEY and CDR2 SVGAGI. The CDR3 loop spans 14 amino acids. The CDR3 sequence: CASTPGGRTYEQYF. The CDR3 nucleotides read TGTGCCAGCACCCCTGGAGGGAGGACCTACGAGCAGTACTTC.

The V and J genes are TRBV18 and TRBJ2-7; 9 bases map to TRBD1. V gave up 3 bases and J gave up 2 bases; unmatched junction bases: 2. CDR3 length: 14 residues. Germline CDR1 is KGHSH and CDR2 is LQKENI. CDR3 nucleotides: TGTGCCAGCTCACCCCGGGACAGGGCCTACGAGCAGTACTTC. As protein: CASSPRDRAYEQYF. Filled out from reference TRBV18 and TRBJ2-7, the complete variable domain reads NAGVMQNPRHLVRRRGQEARLRCSPMKGHSHVYWYRQLPEEGLKFMVYLQKENIIDESGMPKERFSAEFPKEGPSILRIQQVVRGDSAAYFCASSPRDRAYEQYFGPGTRLTVT.

The chain couples TRBV27 to TRBJ2-7; a possible D gene is TRBD1 (6 bases). The germline V gene has CDR1 MNHEY and CDR2 SMNVEV (reference sequence). Trimming pared 4 bases from V and 2 bases from J, leaving 9 bases between. The CDR3 extends over 13 amino acids. This CDR3 reads CASSYRQAYEQYF. CDR3 in DNA: TGTGCCAGCAGTTACCGACAGGCCTACGAGCAGTACTTC.

The gene calls are TRBV27 and TRBJ1-1; 9 nucleotides agree with TRBD1. J was trimmed by 5 bases and V by 3 bases; bases with no gene match: 4. The germline CDR1 and CDR2 sequences are MNHEY and SMNVEV (reference sequence). This CDR3 is 14 amino acids long. The CDR3 loop is CASSLGQGGTEAFF. The CDR3 region has the DNA TGTGCCAGCAGTTTGGGACAGGGAGGTACTGAAGCTTTCTTT.

The gene calls are TRBV7-2 and TRBJ2-1; 7 nucleotides agree with TRBD1. Germline V gene lookup returns CDR1 SGHTA and CDR2 FQGNSA. The CDR3 sequence is 15 residues long. V was clipped by 2 bases and J by 6 bases; unmatched bases: 7. The CDR3 region is CASSLRGQSGNEQFF. CDR3 DNA: TGTGCCAGCAGCTTAAGGGGGCAGTCGGGCAATGAGCAGTTCTTC.

The rearrangement uses TRBV4-1 and TRBJ2-1, with TRBD1 identical over 9 bases. CDR1 is MGHRA and CDR2 is YSYEKL in the germline V gene. CDR3 length equals 16 residues. V was clipped by 7 bases and J by 6 bases; unmatched bases: 13. The CDR3 region has the DNA TGCGCCAGCAATGATGTGGGACAGGGATTATTCAATGAGCAGTTCTTC. It translates to CASNDVGQGLFNEQFF.

The chain is built from TRBV4-1 and TRBJ1-6; D perhaps matches TRBD1 (5 bases). The CDR3 runs 14 residues. Germline loops: CDR1 MGHRA, CDR2 YSYEKL. V lost 0 bases and J lost 7, with 7 bases in between. The CDR3 sequence: CASSQEAGNSPLHF. The CDR3 DNA is TGCGCCAGCAGCCAAGAGGCAGGGAATTCACCCCTCCACTTT.

Of note for this clone: The sample contains more than one DNA sequence encoding this CDR3. The J gene is TRBJ1-2, the V gene TRBV7-9, with D unresolved. The germline V gene has CDR1 SEHNR and CDR2 FQNEAQ (reference sequence). The CDR3 runs to 13 residues. Trimming stripped 8 bases from V and 0 bases from J, with 10 bases between. The CDR3 sequence is CASSLTANYGYTF. The DNA for the CDR3 is TGTGCCAGCTCCCTCACAGCTAACTATGGCTACACCTTC.

The chain uses TRBV5-1 and TRBJ1-6; tentatively, D is TRBD1 (6 bases). V lost 4 bases to trimming and J lost 10 bases, with 18 bases between them. CDR3 length equals 15 residues. Germline CDR1 reads SGHRS; CDR2 reads YFSETQ. This CDR3 reads CASSPGQNVRSPLHF. CDR3 coding DNA: TGCGCCAGCAGCCCCGGACAGAATGTACGGTCACCCCTCCACTTT.

The chain carries TRBV7-6 and TRBJ1-6; D uncertain. The CDR3 is 15 residues long. Germline V gives CDR1 SGHVS, CDR2 FNYEAQ. With 1 base removed from V and 1 base from J, the gap between germline ends came to 5 bases. CDR3 bases: TGTGCCAGCAGCTTAGACGGTTCCTATAATTCACCCCTCCACTTT. Its translation is CASSLDGSYNSPLHF.

The V and J genes are TRBV19 and TRBJ1-6, with 10 bases fitting TRBD1. The V and J ends lost 5 bases and 9 bases, in that order; junction bases with no gene match: 10. Germline V gene sequence: CDR1 LNHDA, CDR2 SQIVND (reference sequence). The CDR3 sequence is 16 residues long. The CDR3 region is CASSAGTGEGLSPLHF. CDR3 nucleotide sequence: TGTGCCAGTAGTGCCGGGACAGGGGAAGGACTTTCACCCCTCCACTTT.